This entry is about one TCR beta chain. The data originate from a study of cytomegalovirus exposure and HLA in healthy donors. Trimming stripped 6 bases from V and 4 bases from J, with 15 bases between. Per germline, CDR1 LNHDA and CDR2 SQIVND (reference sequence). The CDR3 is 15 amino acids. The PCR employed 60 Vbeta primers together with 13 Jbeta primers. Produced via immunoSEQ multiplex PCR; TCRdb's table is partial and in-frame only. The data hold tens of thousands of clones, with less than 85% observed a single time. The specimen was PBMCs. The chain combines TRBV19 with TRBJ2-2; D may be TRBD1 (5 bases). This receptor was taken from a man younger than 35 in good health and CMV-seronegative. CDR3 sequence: CASSSRAMTTGELFF. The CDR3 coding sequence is TGTGCCAGTAGCTCCAGGGCCATGACCACCGGGGAGCTGTTTTTT.